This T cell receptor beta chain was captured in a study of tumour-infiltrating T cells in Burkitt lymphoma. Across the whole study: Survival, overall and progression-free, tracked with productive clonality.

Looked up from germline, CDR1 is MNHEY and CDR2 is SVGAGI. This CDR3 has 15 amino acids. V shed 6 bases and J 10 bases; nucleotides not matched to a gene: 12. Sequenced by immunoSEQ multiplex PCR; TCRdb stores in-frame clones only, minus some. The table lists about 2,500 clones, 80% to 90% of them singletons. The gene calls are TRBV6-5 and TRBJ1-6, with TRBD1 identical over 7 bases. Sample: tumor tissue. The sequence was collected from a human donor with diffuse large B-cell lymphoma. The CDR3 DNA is TGTGCCAGCAGGTTTCGAAGGCAGGGGGAGTCACCCCTCCACTTT. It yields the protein CASRFRRQGESPLHF.